This is a list of T cell receptor beta chains from one sample in a study of T cell responses to AZD1222 COVID-19 vaccine. Some clones are missing from TCRdb's copy, which holds only in-frame ones; the method was immunoSEQ multiplex PCR. Among approximately 110,000 clones listed, approximately 88% were seen once. The sample consisted of peripheral blood, taken on day 0 of AZD1222 vaccination. These receptors came from an adult in good health. Each CDR3 is given with its conserved first and last residue. Some rows have no size entry. The others give once, few or many, or a class for an expanded clone.

>TRBV7-2|-
CASSLASGGGAINEQFF
>TRBV18|-
CASSPQGGIEAFF
>TRBV2|-
CASSERDASSYEQYF
>TRBV12-3/TRBV12-4|-
CASSRQVPGELFF
>TRBV11-1|-
CASSLPREGRGDTQYF
>TRBV5-4|-
CASSQPDHYGYTF
>TRBV18|once
CASSPQGPGNTIYF
>TRBV28|-
CASSLNTNYGYTF
>TRBV15|-
CATSRGGTGNIQYF
>TRBV5-4|-
CASSPKGGGSEKLFF
>TRBV4-2|-
CASSQVPGSSYNSPLHF
>TRBV9|-
CASSATGQSNGNTIYF
>TRBV5-1|-
CASSSTGTGGETQYF
>TRBV30|-
CAWGGTGELFF
>TRBV5-6|-
CASSLWEGAGGYTF
>TRBV19|-
CASSIGGAGNQPQHF
>TRBV27|-
CASSTRQPNQPQHF
>TRBV5-1|once
CASSQGQGNYNEQFF
>TRBV3-1/TRBV3-2|-
CASSQNRDGYQPQHF
>TRBV5-1|once
CASSEGSRSGNTIYF
>TRBV11-2|-
CASSFDRDRGYEQYF
>TRBV4-1|few
CASSHHGGYTEAFF